This T cell receptor (beta chain) was sequenced in a study of OX40 agonist ivuxolimab in advanced cancers. Some background on the complete study: Ivuxolimab was a fully human IgG2 agonistic monoclonal antibody targeting the costimulatory receptor OX40 (CD134). Peripheral TCRbeta sequencing was intended to test whether TCR sequence diversity was altered and clonal T-cell expansion was caused by ivuxolimab. The paper covers the monotherapy dose-escalation part of the phase I ivuxolimab trial, which included N of about 50 patients. A male proportion of almost 85% and a mean age of roughly 58 years, ranging from 23 to 79, were recorded for the dose-escalation cohort. Intravenous ivuxolimab was administered to patients every 2 weeks at six dose levels: 0.01, 0.1, 0.3, 1.5, 3 and 10 mg/kg. Prior anti-PD-1, anti-PD-L1 or anti-CTLA-4 therapy was permitted, and checkpoint inhibitors had been received by about 36% of dose-escalation patients. Of the roughly 54 dose-escalation patients, hepatocellular carcinoma was present in roughly 19, melanoma in roughly 15, renal cell carcinoma in 9 and head and neck cancer in 9. Partial responses occurred in three dose-escalation patients: two with cutaneous melanoma and one with hepatocellular carcinoma.

The study at large found these results: Which antigens the clonally expanded peripheral T cells were specific for was not determined. Low levels of normalized T-cell clonal expansion were also seen in some patients who did not respond. After ivuxolimab, expanded clones were on average more numerous among CD8+ T cells than among CD4+ T cells. In partial responders in the 0.1-3.0 mg/kg groups, normalized peripheral clonal expansion was found to be among the lowest, especially among CD8+ T cells. Clonal expansion of both CD4+ and CD8+ blood T cells was observed from baseline to week 6 at doses 0.1 to 3.0 mg/kg.

Patients with a history of autoimmune disease or receiving systemic immunosuppression were excluded from the trial. Peripheral blood for TCR sequencing was collected from all dose cohorts at baseline, on cycle 4 day 1, and on cycle 7 day 1. The samples were drawn from a first-in-human, open-label, multicenter phase I dose-escalation trial of ivuxolimab. Adults with locally advanced or metastatic melanoma, renal cell, hepatocellular, or head and neck squamous cell carcinoma were enrolled in the trial. Before TCR sequencing, CD4+ and CD8+ T cells were separately sorted from peripheral blood. CDR1 and CDR2 (MDHEN, SYDVKM) derive from the germline V gene. Including cysteine and phenylalanine, the CDR3 has 13 amino acids. The kept DNA is CDR3 alone, 39 bases in frame from the first base. V sheds 8 bases and J sheds 3 bases, leaving 13 bases between their ends. Turning to this clone: The antigen it binds to is not known. No much larger clone is present one base from it, and per-base qualities are unavailable.

To sequence the TCRbeta CDR3 region, genomic DNA was isolated from the sorted cells. The immunoSEQ Assay was used for sequencing of TCRbeta CDR3 regions. Imported from immuneACCESS, the table was reduced by TCRdb to in-frame sequences with V and J called. These copies leave out some clones; in studies compared against another copy, an unresolved V gene accounts for under half, and the cause of the remainder is not known. Counted in this sample were about 61,000 clones; roughly 90% of them appeared once. Approximately 23% of the sample is in the top ten clones. The clonotype comes from an adult with an advanced solid tumor such as melanoma, head and neck, liver or kidney cancer. The chain employs TRBV28 and TRBJ1-1, with no confident D gene call. The material was CD4+ or CD8+ T cells sorted from blood, obtained in a trial of the OX40 agonist ivuxolimab. The CDR3 protein: CASGFTGDTEAFF. The bases are TGTGCCAGCGGATTCACCGGGGACACTGAAGCTTTCTTT.